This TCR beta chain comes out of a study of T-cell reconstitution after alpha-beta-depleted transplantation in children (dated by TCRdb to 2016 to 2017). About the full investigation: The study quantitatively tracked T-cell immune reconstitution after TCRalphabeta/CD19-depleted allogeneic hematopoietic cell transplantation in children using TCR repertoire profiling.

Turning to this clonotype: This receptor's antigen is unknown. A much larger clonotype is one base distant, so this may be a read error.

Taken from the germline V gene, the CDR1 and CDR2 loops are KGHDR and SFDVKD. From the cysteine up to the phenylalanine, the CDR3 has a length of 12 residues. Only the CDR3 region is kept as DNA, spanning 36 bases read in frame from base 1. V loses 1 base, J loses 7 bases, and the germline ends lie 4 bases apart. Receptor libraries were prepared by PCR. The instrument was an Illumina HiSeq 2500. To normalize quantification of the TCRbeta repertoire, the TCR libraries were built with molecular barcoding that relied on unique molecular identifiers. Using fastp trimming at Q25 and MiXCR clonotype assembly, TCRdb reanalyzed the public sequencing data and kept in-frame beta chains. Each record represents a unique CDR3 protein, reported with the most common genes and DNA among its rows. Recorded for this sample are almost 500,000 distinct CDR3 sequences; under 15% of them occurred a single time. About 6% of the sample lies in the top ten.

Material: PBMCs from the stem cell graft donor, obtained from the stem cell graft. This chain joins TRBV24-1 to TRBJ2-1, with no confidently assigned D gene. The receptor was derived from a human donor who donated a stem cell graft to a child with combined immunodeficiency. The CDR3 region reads CATSDFGNEQFF. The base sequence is TGTGCCACCAGTGATTTCGGGAATGAGCAGTTCTTC.